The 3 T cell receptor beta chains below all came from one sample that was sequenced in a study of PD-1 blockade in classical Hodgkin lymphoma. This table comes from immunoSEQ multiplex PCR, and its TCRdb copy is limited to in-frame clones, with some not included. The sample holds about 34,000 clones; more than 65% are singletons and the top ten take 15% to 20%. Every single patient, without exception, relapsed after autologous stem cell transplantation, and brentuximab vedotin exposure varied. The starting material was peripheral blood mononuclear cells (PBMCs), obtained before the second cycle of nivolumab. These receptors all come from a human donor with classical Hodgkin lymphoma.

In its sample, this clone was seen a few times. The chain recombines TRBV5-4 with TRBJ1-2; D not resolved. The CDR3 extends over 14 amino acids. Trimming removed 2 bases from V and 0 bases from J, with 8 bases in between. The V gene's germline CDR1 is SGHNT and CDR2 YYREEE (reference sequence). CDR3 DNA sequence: TGTGCCAGCAGCTTCATGGGGTCTAACTATGGCTACACCTTC. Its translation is CASSFMGSNYGYTF.

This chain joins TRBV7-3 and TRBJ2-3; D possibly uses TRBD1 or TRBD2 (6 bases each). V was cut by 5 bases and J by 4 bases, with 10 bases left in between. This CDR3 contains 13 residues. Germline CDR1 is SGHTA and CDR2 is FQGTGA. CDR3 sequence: CASSGGRSDTQYF. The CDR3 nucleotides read TGTGCCAGCAGCGGGGGGCGGTCAGATACGCAGTATTTT.

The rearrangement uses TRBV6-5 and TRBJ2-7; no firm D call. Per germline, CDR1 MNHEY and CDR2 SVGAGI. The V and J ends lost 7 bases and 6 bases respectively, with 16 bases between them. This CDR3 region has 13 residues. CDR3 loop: CASTQVSRTEQYF. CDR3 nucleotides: TGTGCCAGCACCCAAGTTTCTAGAACCGAGCAGTACTTC.